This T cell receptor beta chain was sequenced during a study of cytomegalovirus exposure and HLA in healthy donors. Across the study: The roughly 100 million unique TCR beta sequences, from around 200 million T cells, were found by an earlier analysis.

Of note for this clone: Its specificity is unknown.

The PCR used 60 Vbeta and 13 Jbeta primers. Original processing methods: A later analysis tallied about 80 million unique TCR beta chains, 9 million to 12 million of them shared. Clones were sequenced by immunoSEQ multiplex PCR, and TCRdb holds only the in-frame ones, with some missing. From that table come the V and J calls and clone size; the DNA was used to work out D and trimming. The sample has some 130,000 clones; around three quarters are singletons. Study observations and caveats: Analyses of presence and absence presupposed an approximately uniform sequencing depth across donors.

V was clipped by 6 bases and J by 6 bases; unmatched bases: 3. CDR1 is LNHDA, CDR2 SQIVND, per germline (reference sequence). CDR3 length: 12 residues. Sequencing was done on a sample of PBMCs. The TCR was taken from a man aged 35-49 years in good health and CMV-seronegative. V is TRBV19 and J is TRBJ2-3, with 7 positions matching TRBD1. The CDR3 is CASSRQGDTQYF. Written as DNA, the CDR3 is TGTGCCAGTAGCAGACAGGGCGATACGCAGTATTTT.